One and the same sample provided the 26 T cell receptor beta chains below, sequenced in a study of CD8 T cells in ankylosing spondylitis. General study points: Typical of ankylosing spondylitis blood, it appeared, was a TCR beta motif of seven to nine highly homologous variants.

These receptors' antigens are unknown. Each CDR3 protein is one row after TCRdb ran MiXCR on the 5' RACE reads. The sample consists of about 800,000 distinct CDR3 sequences, 12% of them appearing once. The sequencing sample was made of blood, either unsorted or a sorted T cell fraction (not recorded which). These receptor sequences come from a male donor with ankylosing spondylitis.

This clonotype has just a few counts. V gene TRBV18 combines with J gene TRBJ1-5; D not resolved. From germline, CDR1 is KGHSH and CDR2 LQKENI. V was clipped by 3 bases and J by 0 bases, with 9 bases between them. This CDR3 region has 15 residues. CDR3 residues: CASSPTSNSNQPQHF. CDR3 DNA sequence: TGTGCCAGCTCACCCACTTCTAATAGCAATCAGCCCCAGCATTTT. Complete variable domain (other parts from reference TRBV18 and TRBJ1-5): NAGVMQNPRHLVRRRGQEARLRCSPMKGHSHVYWYRQLPEEGLKFMVYLQKENIIDESGMPKERFSAEFPKEGPSILRIQQVVRGDSAAYFCASSPTSNSNQPQHFGDGTRLSIL.

The J gene is TRBJ2-7, the V gene TRBV20-1, with TRBD2 matching over 10 bases. With 1 base clipped from V and 0 bases from J, the junction kept 3 bases outside the gene matches. The CDR3 loop spans 15 amino acids. Germline V gene sequence: CDR1 DFQATT, CDR2 SNEGSKA (reference sequence). CDR3 sequence (DNA): TGCAGTGCTAGAGTCTCTAGCGGGGGCTCCTACGAGCAGTACTTC. It yields the protein CSARVSSGGSYEQYF.

This clonotype was picked up a small number of times. J is TRBJ1-1 and V is TRBV20-1; D is undetermined. This CDR3 has 14 amino acids. Between the trimmed V and J ends, which lost 2 bases and 4 bases, there was a span of 14 bases. Germline CDR1 and CDR2: DFQATT and SNEGSKA (reference sequence). The CDR3 reads CSARLSVAGTEAFF. The CDR3 nucleotides read TGCAGTGCTAGATTGTCCGTCGCGGGCACTGAAGCTTTCTTT.

V is TRBV15 and J is TRBJ2-1, with D perhaps matching TRBD1 or TRBD2 (5 bases each). This CDR3 region has 15 residues. Trimming took off 2 bases at V and 1 base at J, with 9 bases between the two ends. Looked up from germline, CDR1 is LNHNV and CDR2 is YYDKDF (reference sequence). The CDR3 is CATSRQWGSYNEQFF. In DNA, the CDR3 is TGTGCCACCAGCAGACAATGGGGGTCCTACAATGAGCAGTTCTTC.

This clonotype has more than one count but fewer than ten. J is TRBJ2-1 and V is TRBV4-2; the D is unclear. V was shortened by 4 bases and J by 0 bases, with 16 bases between the two germline ends. Germline CDR1 reads LGHNA; CDR2 reads YNFKEQ. The CDR3 is 17 amino acids. CDR3 loop: CASSLPLGGGSYNEQFF. The CDR3 bases are TGTGCCAGCAGCCTCCCCCTGGGCGGCGGCTCCTACAATGAGCAGTTCTTC.

The chain employs TRBV5-1 and TRBJ1-2; TRBD1 matches 8 bases. J gave up 7 bases and V 3 bases, and 11 bases lay outside the gene matches. The germline V gene has CDR1 SGHRS and CDR2 YFSETQ. The CDR3 is 15 amino acids. The CDR3 coding sequence is TGCGCCAGCAGCTCGGGACAGGTCCTTGGGCCTGGCTACACCTTC. Amino acids: CASSSGQVLGPGYTF.

J is TRBJ2-2 and V is TRBV20-1; D possibly corresponds to TRBD1 (6 bases). This CDR3 has 13 amino acids. Trimming took off 5 bases at V and 1 base at J, with 8 bases between the two ends. Germline V CDR1 and CDR2: DFQATT, SNEGSKA (reference sequence). The CDR3 spells CSAQGQNTGELFF. The DNA for the CDR3 is TGCAGTGCTCAGGGACAGAACACCGGGGAGCTGTTTTTT.

This clonotype was seen repeatedly, ten times or more. The rearrangement uses TRBV5-5 and TRBJ1-2, with D unclear. CDR3 length equals 14 residues. CDR1 and CDR2 (germline): SGHKS, YYEKEE (reference sequence). Trimming took 0 bases from V and 1 from J, leaving 7 bases between them. CDR3 in amino acids: CASSLGRFNYGYTF. The CDR3 coding sequence is TGTGCCAGCAGCTTGGGACGTTTTAACTATGGCTACACCTTC.

This clonotype was detected ten times or more. The chain is built from TRBV7-2 and TRBJ2-2; D gene ambiguous. The germline CDR1 and CDR2 sequences are SGHTA and FQGNSA. This CDR3 region has 12 residues. Trimming took off 9 bases at V and 3 bases at J, with 8 bases between the two ends. CDR3 amino acids: CASRRDTGELFF. CDR3 DNA sequence: TGTGCCAGTCGACGGGACACCGGGGAGCTGTTTTTT.

This clonotype was counted a few times. The chain couples TRBV10-2 to TRBJ2-5; D gene unclear. The CDR3 has 13 amino acids. Between the trimmed V and J ends, which lost 4 bases and 4 bases, there was a span of 10 bases. Germline V gene data show CDR1 as WSHSY and CDR2 as SAAADI. The CDR3 DNA follows: TGCGCCAGCAGTGTTGGTGCGAGAGAGACCCAGTACTTC. It codes for CASSVGARETQYF.

This clonotype appeared many times. The chain is built from TRBV29-1 and TRBJ2-1, with D unresolved. The V gene lost 8 bases and the J gene lost 10 bases, with 18 bases spanning the gap. Germline CDR1 and CDR2: SQVTM and ANQGSEA. This CDR3 comprises 12 residues. CDR3 DNA: TGCAGCATCCCCAATCTAGGCGAGGAGCAGTTCTTC. Encoded protein: CSIPNLGEEQFF.

V and J are TRBV6-1 and TRBJ2-1; tentative D call: TRBD2 (6 bases). Trimming took 9 bases from V and 5 from J, leaving 17 bases between them. The CDR3 spans 14 residues. Germline CDR1 and CDR2: MNHNS and SASEGT. The CDR3 DNA reads as TGTGCCAGTGGCCCGGGGGTTTCTAACAATGAGCAGTTCTTC. This sequence encodes CASGPGVSNNEQFF.

This clonotype has more than one count but fewer than ten. V gene TRBV2 combines with J gene TRBJ2-5; D ambiguous. Germline lookup yields CDR1 SNHLY and CDR2 FYNNEI. V was cut by 4 bases and J by 2 bases, with 8 bases left in between. This CDR3 has 13 amino acids. The DNA for the CDR3 is TGTGCCAGCAGTGGGCTAGAACAAGAGACCCAGTACTTC. This sequence encodes CASSGLEQETQYF.

The chain couples TRBV28 to TRBJ2-7, with a weak D call TRBD1 (6 bases). Trimming stripped 5 bases from V and 0 bases from J, with 17 bases between. Per the germline V gene, CDR1 is MDHEN and CDR2 is SYDVKM. This CDR3 has 16 amino acids. The CDR3 reads CASSAGQLVSSYEQYF. The DNA for the CDR3 is TGTGCCAGCAGTGCCGGACAGTTAGTTTCCTCCTACGAGCAGTACTTC.

At least ten counts were recorded for this clonotype. The chain combines TRBV12-3 or TRBV12-4 with TRBJ2-1; D uncertain. The V and J ends lost 5 bases and 6 bases respectively, with 5 bases between them. The CDR3 has 11 residues. The CDR3, as DNA: TGTGCCAGCAGTGAATTCAATGAGCAGTTCTTC. It codes for CASSEFNEQFF.

This clonotype has only a few counts. The CDR3 region is CSALAGVVDTQYF. DNA for the CDR3: TGCAGTGCTTTAGCGGGAGTGGTAGATACGCAGTATTTT. V is TRBV20-1 and J is TRBJ2-3; 9 bases match TRBD2. Germline CDR1 DFQATT, CDR2 SNEGSKA (reference sequence). This CDR3 comprises 13 residues. Trimming removed 5 bases from V and 5 bases from J; junction bases left unmatched: 5.

At least ten counts were recorded for this clonotype. This chain links TRBV12-3 or TRBV12-4 with TRBJ2-2; D is unclear. The V gene lost 3 bases and the J gene lost 7 bases, with 6 bases spanning the gap. The CDR3 is 12 amino acids. CDR3 sequence: CASSFGVGELFF. The DNA of the CDR3 is TGTGCCAGCAGTTTCGGAGTCGGGGAGCTGTTTTTT.

This clonotype was seen a few times. The chain links TRBV10-3 to TRBJ2-5, with D unresolved. Trimming cost V 3 bases and J 0 bases, with 8 bases left between them. Per germline, CDR1 ENHRY and CDR2 SYGVKD. The CDR3 is 14 residues long. CDR3 sequence reads: CAISDRRDQETQYF. CDR3 bases: TGTGCCATCAGTGATAGACGCGACCAAGAGACCCAGTACTTC.

There are a few counts of this clonotype. The chain uses TRBV7-2 and TRBJ2-5, with TRBD2 matching over 8 bases. This CDR3 is 19 amino acids long. Germline values: CDR1 SGHTA, CDR2 FQGNSA. With V trimmed by 0 bases and J by 4 bases, 16 bases remained unmatched. The DNA for the CDR3 is TGTGCCAGCAGCTTAGCGCTCCAGAGCAGCGGGGGCGAGCGAGAGACCCAGTACTTC. It encodes CASSLALQSSGGERETQYF. Together with reference TRBV7-2 and TRBJ2-5, the CDR3 gives the full variable domain: GAGVSQSPSNKVTEKGKDVELRCDPISGHTALYWYRQSLGQGLEFLIYFQGNSAPDKSGLPSDRFSAERTGGSVSTLTIQRTQQEDSAVYLCASSLALQSSGGERETQYFGPGTRLLVL.

The chain is built from TRBV5-1 and TRBJ2-3; no reliable D call. Germline V CDR1 and CDR2: SGHRS, YFSETQ. V gave up 2 bases and J gave up 4 bases, with 8 bases separating them. The CDR3 consists of 13 residues. The DNA of the CDR3 is TGCGCCAGCAGCTTTACGCAGCCAGATACGCAGTATTTT. Its protein is CASSFTQPDTQYF.

This clonotype showed up many times. The chain has TRBV29-1 and TRBJ1-5, with TRBD1 identical over 7 bases. Trimming took 7 bases from V and 4 from J; bases not matched to a gene: 10. The CDR3 is 14 amino acids. CDR1 and CDR2 from the germline V gene are SQVTM and ANQGSEA. The CDR3 region is CSALTGAPNQPQHF. The CDR3 bases are TGCAGCGCACTTACAGGGGCGCCTAATCAGCCCCAGCATTTT.

This clonotype has just a few counts. The chain couples TRBV20-1 to TRBJ2-2; 7 positions agree with TRBD1. This CDR3 is 14 amino acids long. The V and J ends lost 4 bases and 2 bases, in that order; junction bases with no gene match: 4. Germline CDR1 and CDR2: DFQATT and SNEGSKA (reference sequence). The CDR3 spells CSAIGGANTGELFF. For the CDR3, the DNA is TGCAGTGCTATAGGGGGCGCCAACACCGGGGAGCTGTTTTTT.

This clonotype was observed a handful of times. This rearrangement joins TRBV18 to TRBJ2-7; a weak D match, TRBD2 (6 bases). CDR1 KGHSH and CDR2 LQKENI come from the germline V gene. The V end was cut by 3 bases, the J end by 3 bases, with 15 bases between. The CDR3 is made up of 15 amino acids. The CDR3 bases are TGTGCCAGCTCACCTTTTACGGACGGGAGCTACGAGCAGTACTTC. Its translation: CASSPFTDGSYEQYF.

This clonotype was seen a few times. The chain is built from TRBV5-1 and TRBJ1-6; D is ambiguous. V was pared by 0 bases and J by 0 bases, with 4 bases between. Germline V lookup: CDR1 SGHRS, CDR2 YFSETQ. This CDR3 is 15 amino acids long. DNA for the CDR3: TGCGCCAGCAGCTTGGGGGCCTCCTATAATTCACCCCTCCACTTT. This sequence encodes CASSLGASYNSPLHF.

This clonotype was observed a handful of times. The chain combines TRBV6-1 with TRBJ1-2; D gene uncertain. The germline V gene encodes CDR1 MNHNS and CDR2 SASEGT. V was clipped by 2 bases and J by 4 bases, with 5 bases between them. The CDR3 consists of 12 residues. The CDR3 nucleotides read TGTGCCAGCAGTGAAAACAGCTATGGCTACACCTTC. It is translated as CASSENSYGYTF.

The sample holds many counts of this clonotype. This chain connects TRBV6-1 to TRBJ2-5; no clear D gene. This CDR3 comprises 15 residues. Germline CDR1 MNHNS, CDR2 SASEGT. V gave up 6 bases and J gave up 2 bases, with 16 bases separating them. The CDR3 here is CASRLFRAQQETQYF. The CDR3 DNA follows: TGTGCCAGCAGGCTATTTAGGGCCCAACAAGAGACCCAGTACTTC.